This T cell receptor (beta chain) was sequenced for a study of post-analysis software for immune sequencing data. cDNA libraries for TCR beta contained unique molecular identifiers. From around 1 to 10 million T cells, roughly 0.5 million cDNA molecules were obtained. From the PCR reads, TCRdb called clonotypes with MiXCR, one entry per CDR3 protein. Among 650,000 to 900,000 distinct CDR3 sequences listed, more than 45% were seen once. V lost 0 bases and J lost 5; bases outside the gene matches: 8. The CDR3 spans 15 residues. Germline values: CDR1 SGHRS, CDR2 YFSETQ. With respect to this clonotype: Its antigen is not known.

Overall study results and limits: Versus controls, multiple sclerosis patients showed significantly lower diversity (normalized Chao1). There were a handful of TRBV segments more frequent in patients than controls, and TRBV5-6, TRBV5-1 and TRBV20-1 were among them.

The chain joins TRBV5-1 to TRBJ2-7; 7 bases are a match to TRBD2. This TCR was recovered from a girl aged 10 to 17 with multiple sclerosis. Sequences were obtained from blood. CDR3 region: CASSLDLGGSNEQYF. The CDR3 bases are TGCGCCAGCAGCTTGGATCTCGGCGGGAGTAACGAGCAGTACTTC.